This TCR beta chain was recorded in a study of T cell changes during pregnancy in multiple sclerosis. Assay used: immunoSEQ multiplex PCR; TCRdb lists only in-frame clones, some missing. Of about 69,000 clones detected, roughly 90% appear once; the ten largest clones hold more than 1.3%. CDR1 and CDR2 (germline): SGHAT, FQNNGV. This CDR3 is 13 amino acids long. V lost 5 bases, J lost 9 bases, and 6 bases stayed unmatched. V usage is TRBV11-2 and J usage is TRBJ1-5; TRBD1 matches 8 bases. This specimen consisted of peripheral blood, obtained in the third trimester of pregnancy. The TCR comes from a female donor with multiple sclerosis, enrolled in a pregnancy study. CDR3 protein: CASSSRTGRPQHF. CDR3 DNA: TGTGCCAGCAGCAGCCGGACAGGGCGGCCCCAGCATTTT.